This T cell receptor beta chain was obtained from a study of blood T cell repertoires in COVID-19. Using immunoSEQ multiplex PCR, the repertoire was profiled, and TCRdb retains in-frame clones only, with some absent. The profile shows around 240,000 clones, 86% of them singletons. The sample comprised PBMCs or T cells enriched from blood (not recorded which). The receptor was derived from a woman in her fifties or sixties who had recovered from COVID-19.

The CDR3 loop reads CAWAGQGYNSPLHF. CDR3 nucleotides: TGTGCCTGGGCGGGACAAGGTTATAATTCACCCCTCCACTTT. The chain carries TRBV30 and TRBJ1-6, with D possibly TRBD1 on 6 matching bases. The V end was cut by 5 bases, the J end by 4 bases, with 12 bases between. The germline V gene encodes CDR1 GTSNPN and CDR2 SVGIG (reference sequence). There are 14 residues in the CDR3.